This T cell receptor beta chain is drawn from a study of cytomegalovirus exposure and HLA in healthy donors. General study findings and limits: Per published reports, the classifier diagnosed cytomegalovirus status with high specificity and sensitivity. One later analysis, an examination of the roughly 130 validation repertoires, found that first-cohort TCR clusters tended to co-occur in them. A few CMV-associated chains were confirmed in vitro to be specific for CMV antigens. Cytomegalovirus-associated status was assigned to around 160 TCR beta chains.

Sequencing used immunoSEQ multiplex PCR; TCRdb keeps in-frame clones, though not all of them. The data hold some 240,000 clones, with approximately 83% observed a single time. Remarks on this clone: Antigen: not known.

CDR3 length: 16 residues. The V gene lost 8 bases and the J gene lost 0 bases, with 17 bases spanning the gap. The germline gives CDR1 MRHNA, CDR2 SNTAGT. This receptor was taken from a woman in her twenties or thirties in good health and CMV-seropositive. V is TRBV6-4 and J is TRBJ2-1; a possible D gene is TRBD2 (6 bases). The sequencing sample was made of PBMCs. CDR3 coding DNA: TGTGCCAGCCTTCTAGCGTACCAACTCTCCTACAATGAGCAGTTCTTC. This gives the protein CASLLAYQLSYNEQFF.